The source of this T cell receptor beta chain is a study of cytomegalovirus exposure and HLA in healthy donors. The PCR ran on 60 Vbeta and 13 Jbeta primers. Some clones are missing from TCRdb's copy, which holds only in-frame ones; the method was immunoSEQ multiplex PCR. The sample has 95,000 to 110,000 clones, under 85% seen once. Study observations and caveats: The study flagged about 150 TCR beta chains as cytomegalovirus-associated.

This clone has only one observation. Its target is not known. CDR3 length: 12 amino acids. Trimming took 4 bases from V and 4 from J, leaving 10 bases between them. From germline, CDR1 is SQVTM and CDR2 ANQGSEA. This chain joins TRBV29-1 and TRBJ2-5; a possible D gene is TRBD2 (5 bases). Input material: PBMCs. The sequence came from a male donor in good health and CMV-seronegative. CDR3 nucleotide sequence: TGCAGCGTTGGGTGGGCGGGAGAGACCCAGTACTTC. Its translation is CSVGWAGETQYF.